This T cell receptor (beta chain) was sequenced for a study of early T cells in non-severe SARS-CoV-2 infection. This clonotype has a count of ten or more. Researchers attached unique molecular identifiers to individual cDNA molecules. Using its own MiXCR run on the 5' RACE reads, TCRdb lists one record per CDR3 protein. The sample carries around 52,000 distinct CDR3 sequences, roughly 12% recorded once. Unmatched junction bases numbered 28, after V lost 4 bases and J lost 5 bases. CDR3 length: 21 residues. Germline V gene data show CDR1 as SGHVS and CDR2 as FQNEAQ. The chain couples TRBV7-8 to TRBJ2-7; 8 nucleotides align to TRBD2. The sequence came from an adult who was a healthcare worker with PCR-confirmed SARS-CoV-2 infection or an uninfected control (not recorded which). Sequenced material: whole blood. CDR3 bases: TGTGCCAGCAGCTCGCCCTGGTCACTAGCGGCAAGTCCCTTCGGCGGCGACGAGCAGTACTTC. This gives the protein CASSSPWSLAASPFGGDEQYF.